The present T cell receptor (beta chain) was sequenced within a study of cytomegalovirus exposure and HLA in healthy donors. Worth noting for this clone: Its antigen remains unidentified.

Primers included in the PCR were 60 Vbeta and 13 Jbeta primers. TCRdb keeps only in-frame clones here, not all; method: immunoSEQ multiplex PCR. The top ten hold around 4% of the sample, which has 95,000 to 130,000 clones, about 86% seen once. Study-wide results and limits: The authors judged a highly shared variant cluster likely a sequencing artifact.

The clonotype was recovered from a woman in her twenties or thirties in good health and CMV-seronegative. Sequenced input: PBMCs.

For the CDR3, the DNA is TGTGCCAGCAGAATCCGGGACACCTCTGGAAACACCATATATTTT. It codes for CASRIRDTSGNTIYF. The chain has TRBV28 and TRBJ1-3, with D maybe TRBD1 (6 bases). Germline V gene sequence: CDR1 MDHEN, CDR2 SYDVKM. V gave up 6 bases and J gave up 0 bases, with 12 bases separating them. This CDR3 has 15 amino acids.